This T cell receptor beta chain was identified in a study of cytomegalovirus exposure and HLA in healthy donors. Details on this clone: Antigen specificity is unknown.

PCR amplification relied on 60 Vbeta primers (plus 13 Jbeta primers). This table comes from immunoSEQ multiplex PCR, and its TCRdb copy is limited to in-frame clones, with some not included. The table records fewer than 250,000 clones, around 88% of them present only once. Trimming pared 0 bases from V and 5 bases from J, leaving 15 bases between. The germline V gene has CDR1 SGHRS and CDR2 YFSETQ. The CDR3 contains 15 residues. Study outcomes and limitations: Most TCR sequences were uncommon, yet certain public TCRs appeared in many donors.

This chain joins TRBV5-1 and TRBJ2-7; tentative D call: TRBD2 (5 bases). The specimen sequenced was PBMCs. The sequence was collected from a man between 35 and 55 years old in good health and CMV-seropositive. CDR3 DNA: TGCGCCAGCAGCTTGGGACCCCGGGGAGTGAACGAGCAGTACTTC. It codes for CASSLGPRGVNEQYF.